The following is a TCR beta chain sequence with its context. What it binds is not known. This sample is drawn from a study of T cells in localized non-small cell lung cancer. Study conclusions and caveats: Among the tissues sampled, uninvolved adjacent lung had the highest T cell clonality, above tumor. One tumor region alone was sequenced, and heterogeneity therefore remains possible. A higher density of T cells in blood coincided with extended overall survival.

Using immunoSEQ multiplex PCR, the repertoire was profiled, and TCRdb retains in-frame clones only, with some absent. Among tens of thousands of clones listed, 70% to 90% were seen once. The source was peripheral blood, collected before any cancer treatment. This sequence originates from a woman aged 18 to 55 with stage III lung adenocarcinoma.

CDR3 sequence reads: CASSTHRDTNYGYTF. DNA for the CDR3: TGTGCCAGTAGTACACACCGGGACACGAACTATGGCTACACCTTC. The chain employs TRBV19 and TRBJ1-2, with D maybe TRBD1 (6 bases). The CDR3 consists of 15 residues. CDR1 and CDR2 (germline): LNHDA, SQIVND (reference sequence). V shed 4 bases and J shed 2 bases, with 14 bases lying between them.